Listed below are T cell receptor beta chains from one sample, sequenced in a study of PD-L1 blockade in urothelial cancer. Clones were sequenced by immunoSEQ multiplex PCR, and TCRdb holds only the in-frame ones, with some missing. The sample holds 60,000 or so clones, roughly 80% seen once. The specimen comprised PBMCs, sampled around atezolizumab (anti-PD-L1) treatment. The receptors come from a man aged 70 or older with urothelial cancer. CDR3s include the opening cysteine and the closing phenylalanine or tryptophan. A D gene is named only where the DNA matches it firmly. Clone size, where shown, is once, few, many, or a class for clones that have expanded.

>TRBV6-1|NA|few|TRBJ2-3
TGTGCCAGCAGTGAAAACCCAGGGGTAATCACAGATACGCAGTATTTT
CASSENPGVITDTQYF
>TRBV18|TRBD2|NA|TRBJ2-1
TGTGCCAGCTCACCGGGGGCTAGCGGGCAAACAAATGAGCAGTTCTTC
CASSPGASGQTNEQFF
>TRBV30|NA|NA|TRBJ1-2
TGTGCCTGGACCGGGACACCCAACTATGGCTACACCTTC
CAWTGTPNYGYTF
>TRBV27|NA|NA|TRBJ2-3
TGTGCCAGCAGCCTTATGCGCAGGCCCAACCCTCCAGATACGCAGTATTTT
CASSLMRRPNPPDTQYF
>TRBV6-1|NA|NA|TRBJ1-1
TGTGCCAGCAGTGAAGGAACGGGATCGAACACTGAAGCTTTCTTT
CASSEGTGSNTEAFF
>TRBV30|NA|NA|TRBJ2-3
TGTGCCTGTAATTGGGCGGGAAATACAGATACGCAGTATTTT
CACNWAGNTDTQYF
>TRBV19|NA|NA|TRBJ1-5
TGTGCCAGTAGGATGACAGCCGCCAACAATCAGCCCCAGCATTTT
CASRMTAANNQPQHF
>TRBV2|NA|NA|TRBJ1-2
TGTGCCAGCAGTGAAAACAGGTGGTCTAACTATGGCTACACCTTC
CASSENRWSNYGYTF
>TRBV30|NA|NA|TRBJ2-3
TGTGCCTGGAGTATAGCGCTTGGGACAGATACGCAGTATTTT
CAWSIALGTDTQYF
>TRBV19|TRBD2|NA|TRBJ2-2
TGTGCCAGTACCCCGAGGCTAGCGGTGAACACCGGGGAGCTGTTTTTT
CASTPRLAVNTGELFF
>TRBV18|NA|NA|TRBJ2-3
TGTGCCACGTGGGGGGAGCCCACAGATACGCAGTATTTT
CATWGEPTDTQYF
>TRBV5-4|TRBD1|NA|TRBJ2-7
TGTGCCAGCCACAGGGGTTCCTCTTACGAGCAGTACTTC
CASHRGSSYEQYF
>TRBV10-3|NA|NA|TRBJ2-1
TGTGCCATCAGTGACCTTGGGGGCTCTCCCACCTCCTACAATGAGCAGTTCTTC
CAISDLGGSPTSYNEQFF
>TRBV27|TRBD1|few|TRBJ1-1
TGTGCCAGCAGTTTTATGGACAGGGGCACTGAAGCTTTCTTT
CASSFMDRGTEAFF
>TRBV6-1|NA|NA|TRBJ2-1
TGTGCCAGCAGTGAAGTGGGACTCCCACCTCATGAGCAGTTCTTC
CASSEVGLPPHEQFF
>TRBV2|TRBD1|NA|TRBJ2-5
TGTGCCAGCACGTCGGACAGGGGGGAGACCCAGTACTTC
CASTSDRGETQYF
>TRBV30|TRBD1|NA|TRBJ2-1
TGTGCCTGGAGTTCCGGGACAGCGAGGTTCTTC
CAWSSGTARFF
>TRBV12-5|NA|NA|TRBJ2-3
TGTGCTAGCAGGATGAACACAGATACGCAGTATTTT
CASRMNTDTQYF
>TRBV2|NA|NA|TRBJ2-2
TGTGCCAGCAGTGTTTACCAGGGCCCCAGCGGGGAGCTGTTTTTT
CASSVYQGPSGELFF
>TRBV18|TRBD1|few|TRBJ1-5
TGTGCCAGCTCACCCGACAGGGGGGAACAGCCCCAGCATTTT
CASSPDRGEQPQHF
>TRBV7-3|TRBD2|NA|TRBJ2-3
TGTGCCAGCAGCCAGACTAGCTACACAGATACGCAGTATTTT
CASSQTSYTDTQYF
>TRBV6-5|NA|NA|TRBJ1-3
TGTGCCAGCAGTTACTCGATCGCAGGCACTGGAAACACCATATATTTT
CASSYSIAGTGNTIYF
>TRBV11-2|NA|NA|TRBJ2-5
TGTGCCAGCAGCCCGCTGGGCTTCCAAGAGACCCAGTACTTC
CASSPLGFQETQYF
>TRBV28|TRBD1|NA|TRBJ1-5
TGTGCCAGCAGTTTAGACAGGGATAGCAATCAGCCCCAGCATTTT
CASSLDRDSNQPQHF
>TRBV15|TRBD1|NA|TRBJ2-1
TGTGCCACCAGCACCTCCGACAGGGTTTACAATGAGCAGTTCTTC
CATSTSDRVYNEQFF
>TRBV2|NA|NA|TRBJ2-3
TGTGCCAGCAGCCCTGGGACTTTGAGCACAGATACGCAGTATTTT
CASSPGTLSTDTQYF
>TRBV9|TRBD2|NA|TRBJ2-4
TGTGCCAGCAGCGCCCCTAGCGGGAGCTTTGCCAAAAACATTCAGTACTTC
CASSAPSGSFAKNIQYF
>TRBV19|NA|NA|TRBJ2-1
TGTGCCAGTAGTATTCAGGCACATAACAATGAGCAGTTCTTC
CASSIQAHNNEQFF
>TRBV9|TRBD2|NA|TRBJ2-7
TGTGCCAGCAGCCCCGGGACTAGCGTTTACGAGCAGTACTTC
CASSPGTSVYEQYF
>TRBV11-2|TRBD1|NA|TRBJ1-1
TGTGCCAGCAGCTTTTCAGGGGGGAACACTGAAGCTTTCTTT
CASSFSGGNTEAFF
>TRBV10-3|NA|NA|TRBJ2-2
TGTGCCATCAGCTTCCGGGAGTCGAACACCGGGGAGCTGTTTTTT
CAISFRESNTGELFF
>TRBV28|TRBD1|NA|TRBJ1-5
TGTGCCAGCCAGGGGGGTCAGCCCCAGCATTTT
CASQGGQPQHF
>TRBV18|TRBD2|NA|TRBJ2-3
TGTGCCAGCTCACCACGGTCTAGCGGGGTTACAGATACGCAGTATTTT
CASSPRSSGVTDTQYF
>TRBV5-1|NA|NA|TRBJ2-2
TGCGCCAGCAGCTTGGCCGACTCCACCGGGGAGCTGTTTTTT
CASSLADSTGELFF
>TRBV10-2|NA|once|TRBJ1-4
TGCGCCAGCAGTGAGACTCGCAGAGGGGAAAAACTGTTTTTT
CASSETRRGEKLFF